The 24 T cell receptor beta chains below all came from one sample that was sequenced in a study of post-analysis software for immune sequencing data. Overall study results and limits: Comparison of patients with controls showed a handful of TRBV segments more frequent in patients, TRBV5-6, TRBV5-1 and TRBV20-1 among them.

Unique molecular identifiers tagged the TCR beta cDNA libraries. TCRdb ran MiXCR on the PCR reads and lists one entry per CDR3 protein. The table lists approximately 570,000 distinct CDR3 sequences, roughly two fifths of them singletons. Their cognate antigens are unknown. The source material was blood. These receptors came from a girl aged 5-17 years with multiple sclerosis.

The CDR3: CSVNLVGDEQYF. Written as DNA, the CDR3 is TGCAGCGTTAACCTGGTCGGGGACGAGCAGTACTTC. This chain uses TRBV29-1 with TRBJ2-7, with TRBD2 as a possible D gene (5 bases). CDR3 length: 12 residues. Looked up from germline, CDR1 is SQVTM and CDR2 is ANQGSEA. The V end was cut by 5 bases, the J end by 5 bases, with 13 bases between.

The CDR3 loop is CASSLLAAANEQFF. Here the CDR3 DNA reads TGTGCCAGCAGTCTACTAGCGGCGGCCAATGAGCAGTTCTTC. J is TRBJ2-1 and V is TRBV12-3 or TRBV12-4; 8 bases are shared with TRBD2. The CDR3 length is 14 residues. V shed 5 bases, J shed 6 bases, and the junction held 6 bases outside the gene matches.

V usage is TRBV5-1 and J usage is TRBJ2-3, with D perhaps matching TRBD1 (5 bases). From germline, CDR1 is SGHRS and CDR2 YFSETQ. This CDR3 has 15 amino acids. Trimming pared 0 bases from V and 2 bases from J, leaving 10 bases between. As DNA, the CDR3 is TGCGCCAGCAGCTTGGCCCGCGGACACACAGATACGCAGTATTTT. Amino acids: CASSLARGHTDTQYF.

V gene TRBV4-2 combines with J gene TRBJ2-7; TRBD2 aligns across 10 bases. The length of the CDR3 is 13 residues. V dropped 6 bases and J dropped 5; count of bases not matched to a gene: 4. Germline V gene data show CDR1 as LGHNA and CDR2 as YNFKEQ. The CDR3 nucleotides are TGTGCCAGCAGGAGACTAGCGGGCCACGAGCAGTACTTC. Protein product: CASRRLAGHEQYF.

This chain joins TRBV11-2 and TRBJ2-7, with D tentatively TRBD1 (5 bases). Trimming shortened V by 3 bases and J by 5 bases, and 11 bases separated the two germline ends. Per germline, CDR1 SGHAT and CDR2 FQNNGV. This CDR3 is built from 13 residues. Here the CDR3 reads CASSLRTIDEQYF. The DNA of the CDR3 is TGTGCCAGCAGCTTGAGGACAATCGACGAGCAGTACTTC. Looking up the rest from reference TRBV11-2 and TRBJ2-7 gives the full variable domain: EAGVAQSPRYKIIEKRQSVAFWCNPISGHATLYWYQQILGQGPKLLIQFQNNGVVDDSQLPKDRFSAERLKGVDSTLKIQPAKLEDSAVYLCASSLRTIDEQYFGPGTRLTVT.

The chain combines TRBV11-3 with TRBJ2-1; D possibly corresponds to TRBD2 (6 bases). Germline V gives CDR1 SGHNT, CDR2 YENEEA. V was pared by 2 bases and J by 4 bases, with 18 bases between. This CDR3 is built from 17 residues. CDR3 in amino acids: CASSLNGWGTQYNEQFF. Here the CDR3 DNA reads TGTGCCAGCAGCTTAAACGGGTGGGGGACTCAGTACAATGAGCAGTTCTTC.

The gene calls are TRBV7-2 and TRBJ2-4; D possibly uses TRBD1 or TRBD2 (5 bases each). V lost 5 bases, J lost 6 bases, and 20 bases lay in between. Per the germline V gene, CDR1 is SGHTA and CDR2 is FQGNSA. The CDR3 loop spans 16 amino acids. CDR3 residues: CASSPRWGTSGNIQYF. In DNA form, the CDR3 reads TGTGCCAGCAGCCCGCGTTGGGGGACCTCAGGAAACATTCAGTACTTC.

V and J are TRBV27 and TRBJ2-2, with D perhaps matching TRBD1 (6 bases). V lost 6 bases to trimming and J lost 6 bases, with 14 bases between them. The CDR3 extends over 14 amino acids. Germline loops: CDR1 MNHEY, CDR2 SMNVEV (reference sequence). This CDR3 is CASSTTGNAGELFF. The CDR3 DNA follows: TGTGCCAGCAGCACCACAGGGAATGCCGGGGAGCTGTTTTTT.

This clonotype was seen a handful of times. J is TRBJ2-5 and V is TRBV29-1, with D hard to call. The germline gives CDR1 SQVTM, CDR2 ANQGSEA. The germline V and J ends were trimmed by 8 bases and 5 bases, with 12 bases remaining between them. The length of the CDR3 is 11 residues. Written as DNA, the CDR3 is TGCAGCTTCGAGTTGGGGGAGACCCAGTACTTC. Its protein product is CSFELGETQYF.

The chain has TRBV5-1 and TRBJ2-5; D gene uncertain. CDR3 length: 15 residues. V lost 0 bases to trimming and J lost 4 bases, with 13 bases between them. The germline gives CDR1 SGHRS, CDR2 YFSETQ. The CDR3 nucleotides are TGCGCCAGCAGCTTGGAGGGTGGGCAGCCAGAGACCCAGTACTTC. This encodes CASSLEGGQPETQYF.

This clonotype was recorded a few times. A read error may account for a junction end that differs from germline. For the CDR3, the DNA is TGCACCAGCAGCCCCGGGGGTGGACCCTACGAGCAGTACTTC. This codes for CTSSPGGGPYEQYF. The rearrangement uses TRBV4-1 and TRBJ2-7; D is perhaps TRBD2 (6 bases). Germline CDR1 and CDR2: MGHRA and YSYEKL. CDR3 length: 14 amino acids.

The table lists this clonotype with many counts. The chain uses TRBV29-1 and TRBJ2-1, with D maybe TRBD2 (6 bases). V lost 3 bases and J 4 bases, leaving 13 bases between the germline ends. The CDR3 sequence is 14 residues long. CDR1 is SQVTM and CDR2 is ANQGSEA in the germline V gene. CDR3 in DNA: TGCAGCGTTGATGGCGGGACGGATTACAATGAGCAGTTCTTC. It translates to CSVDGGTDYNEQFF.

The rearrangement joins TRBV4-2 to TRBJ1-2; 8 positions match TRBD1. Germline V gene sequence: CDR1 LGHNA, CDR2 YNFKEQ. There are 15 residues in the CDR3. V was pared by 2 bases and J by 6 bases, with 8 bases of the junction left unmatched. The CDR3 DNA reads TGTGCCAGCAGCCAAAATAATGGACAGGGAGATGGCTACACCTTC. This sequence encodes CASSQNNGQGDGYTF.

The CDR3 DNA reads TGCAGCGTTGACAGGGGGGTCATCTATGGCTACACCTTC. This gives the protein CSVDRGVIYGYTF. The chain combines TRBV29-1 with TRBJ1-2, with 7 positions matching TRBD1. With V trimmed by 3 bases and J by 4 bases, 5 bases remained unmatched. This CDR3 is 13 amino acids long. Germline values: CDR1 SQVTM, CDR2 ANQGSEA. Together with reference TRBV29-1 and TRBJ1-2, the CDR3 gives the full variable domain: SAVISQKPSRDICQRGTSLTIQCQVDSQVTMMFWYRQQPGQSLTLIATANQGSEATYESGFVIDKFPISRPNLTFSTLTVSNMSPEDSSIYLCSVDRGVIYGYTFGSGTRLTVV.

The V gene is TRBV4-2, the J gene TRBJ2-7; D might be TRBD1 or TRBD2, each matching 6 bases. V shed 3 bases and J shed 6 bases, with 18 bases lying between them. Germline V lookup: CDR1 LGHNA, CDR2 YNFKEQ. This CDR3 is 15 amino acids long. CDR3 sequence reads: CASSQGTDSGSEQYF. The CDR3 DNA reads TGTGCCAGCAGCCAGGGGACGGACAGCGGGTCCGAGCAGTACTTC.

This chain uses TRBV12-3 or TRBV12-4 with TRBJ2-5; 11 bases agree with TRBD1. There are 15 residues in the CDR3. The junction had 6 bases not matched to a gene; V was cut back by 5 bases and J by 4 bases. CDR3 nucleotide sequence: TGTGCCAGCAGTGTATATGGACAGGGGGCAGAGACCCAGTACTTC. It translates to CASSVYGQGAETQYF.

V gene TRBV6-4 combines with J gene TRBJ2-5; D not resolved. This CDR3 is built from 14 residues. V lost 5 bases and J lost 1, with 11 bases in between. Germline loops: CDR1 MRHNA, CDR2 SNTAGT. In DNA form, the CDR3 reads TGTGCCAGCAGTATGACACCAACCCAAGAGACCCAGTACTTC. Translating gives CASSMTPTQETQYF.

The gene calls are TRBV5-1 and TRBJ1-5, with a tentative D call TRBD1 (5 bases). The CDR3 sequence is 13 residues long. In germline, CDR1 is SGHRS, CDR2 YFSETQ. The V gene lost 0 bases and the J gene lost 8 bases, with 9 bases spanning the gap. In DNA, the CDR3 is TGCGCCAGCAGCTTGGTGGGGGGTAAGCCCCAGCATTTT. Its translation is CASSLVGGKPQHF.

CDR3 sequence: CASSLGTFQETQYF. DNA for the CDR3: TGTGCCAGCAGTCTTGGGACGTTCCAAGAGACCCAGTACTTC. The J gene is TRBJ2-5, the V gene TRBV12-3 or TRBV12-4; TRBD1 or TRBD2 may be the D gene (5 bases each). The CDR3 runs to 14 residues. V shed 5 bases and J shed 1 base, with 11 bases lying between them.

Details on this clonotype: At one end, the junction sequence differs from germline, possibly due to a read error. The CDR3 region is CASSLGTSGSQETRYF. The CDR3 region has the DNA TGTGCTAGCAGCTTGGGGACTAGCGGGAGCCAAGAGACCCGGTACTTC. The gene calls are TRBV7-7 and TRBJ2-5, with 14 bases that match TRBD2. Germline assignment: CDR1 SSHAT and CDR2 FNYEAQ (reference sequence). This CDR3 has 16 residues. Supplemented by reference TRBV7-7 and TRBJ2-5, the full variable domain reads GAGVSQSPRYKVTKRGQDVTLRCDPISSHATLYWYQQALGQGPEFLTYFNYEAQPDKSGLPSDRFSAERPEGSISTLTIQRTEQRDSAMYRCASSLGTSGSQETRYFGPGTRLLVL.

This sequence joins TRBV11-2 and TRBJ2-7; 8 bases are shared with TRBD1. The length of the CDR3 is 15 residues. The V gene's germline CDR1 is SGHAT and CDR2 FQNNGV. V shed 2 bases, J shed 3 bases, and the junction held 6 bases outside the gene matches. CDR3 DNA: TGTGCCAGCAGCTTAAGGGCAGGGGGCGGCTACGAGCAGTACTTC. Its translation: CASSLRAGGGYEQYF.

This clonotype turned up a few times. CDR3 amino acids: CASSYGRGVYNEQFF. CDR3 bases: TGTGCCAGCAGTTACGGGCGGGGGGTATACAATGAGCAGTTCTTC. The chain uses TRBV6-5 and TRBJ2-1; 8 bases align to TRBD2. V was pared by 2 bases and J by 4 bases, with 4 bases of the junction left unmatched. The germline V gene has CDR1 MNHEY and CDR2 SVGAGI. This CDR3 has 15 amino acids.

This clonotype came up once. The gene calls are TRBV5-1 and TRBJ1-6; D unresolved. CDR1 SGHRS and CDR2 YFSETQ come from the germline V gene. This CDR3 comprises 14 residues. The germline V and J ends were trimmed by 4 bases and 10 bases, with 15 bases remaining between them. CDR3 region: CASSQEHDRSPLHF. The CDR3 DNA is TGCGCCAGCAGCCAGGAACATGATCGCTCACCCCTCCACTTT. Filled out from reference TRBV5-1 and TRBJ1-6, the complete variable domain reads KAGVTQTPRYLIKTRGQQVTLSCSPISGHRSVSWYQQTPGQGLQFLFEYFSETQRNKGNFPGRFSGRQFSNSRSEMNVSTLELGDSALYLCASSQEHDRSPLHFGNGTRLTVT.

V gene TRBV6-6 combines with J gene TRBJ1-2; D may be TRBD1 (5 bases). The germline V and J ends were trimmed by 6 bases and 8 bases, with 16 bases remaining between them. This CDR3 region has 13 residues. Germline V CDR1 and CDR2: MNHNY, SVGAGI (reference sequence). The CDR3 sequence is CASSPPGLQGYTF. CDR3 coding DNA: TGTGCCAGCAGCCCCCCGGGACTCCAAGGCTACACCTTC.